Sequencing of this TCR beta chain was carried out in a study of blood T cell repertoires in COVID-19. The assay was immunoSEQ multiplex PCR, and TCRdb's table has in-frame clones only and misses some. The sample holds approximately 250,000 clones, roughly 85% seen once. Source material: PBMCs or T cells enriched from blood (not recorded which). The receptor comes from a woman in her forties or fifties with acute COVID-19.

CDR3 in DNA: TGCAGCGTTGGGAGGCTAGCAGATACGCAGTATTTT. Protein product: CSVGRLADTQYF. The chain joins TRBV29-1 to TRBJ2-3; tentatively, D is TRBD2 (5 bases). This CDR3 has 12 amino acids. Germline V gene sequence: CDR1 SQVTM, CDR2 ANQGSEA. V was shortened by 4 bases and J by 4 bases, with 9 bases between the two germline ends.